These 21 T cell receptor beta chains came from one sample sequenced in a study of blood T cell repertoires in COVID-19. Using immunoSEQ multiplex PCR, the repertoire was profiled, and TCRdb retains in-frame clones only, with some absent. This sample has a few hundred thousand clones, with approximately 86% found just once. The sequenced material came from peripheral blood. The origin of the receptors is a woman in her fifties or sixties with COVID-19, enrolled during active disease.

J is TRBJ1-2 and V is TRBV3-1 (or the pseudogene TRBV3-2), with a tentative D call TRBD1 (5 bases). The V gene's germline CDR1 is LGHDT and CDR2 YNNKEL (reference sequence). CDR3 length: 13 amino acids. Between the trimmed V and J ends, which lost 6 bases and 6 bases, there was a span of 14 bases. The CDR3 DNA reads as TGTGCCAGCAGTCCCGGGGGGGGAAATGGCTACACCTTC. Translating it yields CASSPGGGNGYTF.

The genes are TRBV11-2 and TRBJ1-2, with D uncertain. Germline V gives CDR1 SGHAT, CDR2 FQNNGV. The CDR3 sequence is 13 residues long. V shed 2 bases and J shed 2 bases, with 6 bases lying between them. CDR3 nucleotides: TGTGCCAGCAGCTTATCCGCGAACTATGGCTACACCTTC. Protein product: CASSLSANYGYTF.

The chain couples TRBV19 to TRBJ1-2, with TRBD1 matching 8 bases. Trimming at V came to 6 bases and at J to 1 base, leaving 4 bases not matched to a gene. The germline CDR1 and CDR2 sequences are LNHDA and SQIVND (reference sequence). The CDR3 contains 14 residues. The CDR3 sequence: CASSRDRFNYGYTF. The CDR3 nucleotides read TGTGCCAGTAGCCGGGACAGGTTTAACTATGGCTACACCTTC.

This chain connects TRBV3-1 (or the pseudogene TRBV3-2) to TRBJ1-2; perhaps TRBD1 as D (5 bases). The CDR3 has 15 residues. V was pared by 1 base and J by 5 bases, with 14 bases between. Germline CDR1 reads LGHDT; CDR2 reads YNNKEL (reference sequence). DNA of the CDR3: TGTGCCAGCAGCCAAGCCCGGCAGGGTTATTATGGCTACACCTTC. Its translation is CASSQARQGYYGYTF.

The gene calls are TRBV5-4 and TRBJ1-2; D perhaps matches TRBD1 (6 bases). V gave up 3 bases and J gave up 0 bases, with 12 bases separating them. Germline CDR1 SGHNT, CDR2 YYREEE (reference sequence). This CDR3 has 15 amino acids. CDR3 residues: CASSSITGPNYGYTF. CDR3 coding DNA: TGTGCCAGCAGCTCAATAACAGGGCCTAACTATGGCTACACCTTC.

This rearrangement joins TRBV12-3 or TRBV12-4 to TRBJ1-2; D is possibly TRBD1 (6 bases). The CDR3 extends over 12 amino acids. Trimming removed 5 bases from V and 12 bases from J, with 16 bases in between. CDR3 in amino acids: CASSQNDQGNTF. CDR3 coding DNA: TGTGCCAGCAGTCAAAACGACCAGGGGAACACCTTC.

The rearrangement links TRBV5-4 to TRBJ1-2, with 8 nucleotides matching TRBD1. V lost 5 bases and J lost 4; bases outside the gene matches: 4. The germline V gene encodes CDR1 SGHNT and CDR2 YYREEE (reference sequence). The CDR3 sequence is 13 residues long. The CDR3 sequence: CASSFTGGYGYTF. CDR3 coding DNA: TGTGCCAGCAGTTTTACAGGGGGCTATGGCTACACCTTC.

The CDR3 spells CASSRGQKKLFF. CDR3 sequence (DNA): TGTGCCAGCAGCCGAGGACAGAAGAAACTGTTTTTT. V and J are TRBV14 and TRBJ1-4; TRBD1 is a possible D gene (6 bases). The CDR3 consists of 12 residues. Germline V gene lookup returns CDR1 SGHDN and CDR2 FVKESK. V gave up 4 bases and J gave up 11 bases, with 11 bases separating them.

This clone was detected only a few times. V gene TRBV10-2 combines with J gene TRBJ1-1; D gene uncertain. The germline V gene has CDR1 WSHSY and CDR2 SAAADI. Deletions cut 7 bases from V and 3 bases from J, with 6 bases between. The CDR3 consists of 11 residues. CDR3 in DNA: TGCGCCAGCAAGGCGGACACTGAAGCTTTCTTT. Encoded protein: CASKADTEAFF.

This chain uses TRBV5-8 with TRBJ1-2, with TRBD1 matching over 7 bases. The CDR3 is made up of 14 amino acids. The germline V gene encodes CDR1 SGHTS and CDR2 YDEGEE. J gave up 4 bases and V 6 bases, and 9 bases lay outside the gene matches. The DNA of the CDR3 is TGTGCCAGCACTAGGAACGCAGGGGGCTATGGCTACACCTTC. Translating it yields CASTRNAGGYGYTF.

This chain joins TRBV21-1 and TRBJ1-2; the D call TRBD1 from the table was never checked on the DNA. TRBV21-1 is a pseudogene segment. The CDR3 is 17 residues long. The CDR3 DNA is TGTGCCAGCAGCAAAGGGGGGCCTCTGAACCCAGGCTGCGGCTACACCTTC. Translation: CASSKGGPLNPGCGYTF.

The V gene is TRBV4-3, the J gene TRBJ2-3; TRBD2 is a possible D gene (6 bases). CDR3 length: 13 amino acids. From germline, CDR1 is LGHNA and CDR2 YSLEER. The V gene lost 3 bases and the J gene lost 5 bases, with 9 bases spanning the gap. This CDR3 reads CASSQRGIDTQYF. CDR3 nucleotide sequence: TGCGCCAGCAGCCAGCGGGGAATAGATACGCAGTATTTT.

The chain employs TRBV30 and TRBJ1-1, with 7 bases fitting TRBD1. Germline CDR1 and CDR2: GTSNPN and SVGIG (reference sequence). This CDR3 is built from 13 residues. The ends lost 7 bases at V and 1 base at J; junction bases unmatched: 6. The CDR3 DNA reads as TGTGCCTACTACAGGGGTAAGAACACTGAAGCTTTCTTT. It encodes CAYYRGKNTEAFF.

This sequence joins TRBV13 and TRBJ1-2; 11 nucleotides line up with TRBD1. V shed 5 bases and J 2 bases; nucleotides not matched to a gene: 7. This CDR3 comprises 16 residues. CDR1 is PRHDT, CDR2 FYEKMQ, per germline (reference sequence). CDR3 protein: CASSPPWTGGNYGYTF. The CDR3 DNA is TGTGCCAGCAGCCCACCATGGACAGGGGGCAACTATGGCTACACCTTC.

This clone was seen a single time. The V and J genes are TRBV4-1 and TRBJ2-5; TRBD1 agrees at 7 bases. This CDR3 is 15 amino acids long. The V and J ends lost 3 bases and 3 bases, in that order; junction bases with no gene match: 7. The V gene's germline CDR1 is MGHRA and CDR2 YSYEKL. CDR3 amino acids: CASSHADRSEETQYF. CDR3 nucleotides: TGCGCCAGCAGCCACGCGGACAGGTCTGAAGAGACCCAGTACTTC.

V is TRBV18 and J is TRBJ1-1; D unresolved. The CDR3 covers 15 residues. Germline assignment: CDR1 KGHSH and CDR2 LQKENI. Trimming removed 3 bases at V and 0 bases at J, with 11 bases between. This CDR3 reads CASSPGGAMNTEAFF. The CDR3 DNA reads as TGTGCCAGCTCACCGGGAGGAGCCATGAACACTGAAGCTTTCTTT.

This chain connects TRBV28 to TRBJ1-5; unclear D gene. Germline V lookup: CDR1 MDHEN, CDR2 SYDVKM. Trimming removed 7 bases from V and 0 bases from J, with 4 bases in between. This CDR3 region has 12 residues. The DNA of the CDR3 is TGTGCCAGCACAGGTAGCAATCAGCCCCAGCATTTT. Residues: CASTGSNQPQHF.

V gene TRBV19 combines with J gene TRBJ1-2; a possible D gene is TRBD1 (6 bases). The CDR3 is 14 residues long. The V end lost 0 bases, the J end lost 3 bases, and 8 bases lay between the germline ends. Germline-derived CDR1 and CDR2 are LNHDA and SQIVND (reference sequence). This CDR3 is CASSIDQGHYGYTF. The DNA for the CDR3 is TGTGCCAGTAGTATAGATCAGGGGCACTATGGCTACACCTTC.

This rearrangement joins TRBV29-1 to TRBJ2-3, with 12 bases aligning to TRBD2. The CDR3 spans 13 residues. J was trimmed by 5 bases and V by 7 bases; bases with no gene match: 4. The germline V gene has CDR1 SQVTM and CDR2 ANQGSEA. CDR3 region: CSDLAGGIDTQYF. CDR3 in DNA: TGCAGCGACCTAGCGGGGGGGATAGATACGCAGTATTTT.

This chain joins TRBV7-2 and TRBJ2-4; D is perhaps TRBD1 (5 bases). V lost 5 bases, J lost 2 bases, and 22 bases lay in between. This CDR3 has 18 residues. Germline V gene sequence: CDR1 SGHTA, CDR2 FQGNSA. This CDR3 is CASSPQAVGRAPKNIQYF. CDR3 in DNA: TGTGCCAGCAGCCCCCAAGCCGTCGGCAGGGCGCCCAAAAACATTCAGTACTTC. The full variable domain, with the rest looked up from reference TRBV7-2 and TRBJ2-4, is GAGVSQSPSNKVTEKGKDVELRCDPISGHTALYWYRQSLGQGLEFLIYFQGNSAPDKSGLPSDRFSAERTGGSVSTLTIQRTQQEDSAVYLCASSPQAVGRAPKNIQYFGAGTRLSVL.

The table lists this clone with a count of one. The gene calls are TRBV18 and TRBJ1-5; unclear D gene. This CDR3 contains 15 residues. Germline lookup yields CDR1 KGHSH and CDR2 LQKENI. V shed 6 bases and J shed 0 bases, with 12 bases lying between them. The CDR3 region has the DNA TGTGCCAGCTCGTCTTCCCCCTATAGCAATCAGCCCCAGCATTTT. Amino acids: CASSSSPYSNQPQHF.